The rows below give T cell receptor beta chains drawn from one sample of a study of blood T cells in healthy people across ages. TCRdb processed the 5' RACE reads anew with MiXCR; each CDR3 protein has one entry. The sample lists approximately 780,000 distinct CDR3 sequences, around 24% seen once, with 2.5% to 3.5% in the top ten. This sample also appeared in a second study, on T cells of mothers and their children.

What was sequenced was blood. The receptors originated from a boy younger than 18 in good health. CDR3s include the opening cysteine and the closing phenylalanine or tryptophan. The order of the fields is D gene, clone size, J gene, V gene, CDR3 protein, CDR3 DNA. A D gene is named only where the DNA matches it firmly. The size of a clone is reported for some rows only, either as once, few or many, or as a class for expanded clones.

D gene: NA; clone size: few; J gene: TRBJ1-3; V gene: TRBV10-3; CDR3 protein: CAIRELAAGNTIYF; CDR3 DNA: TGTGCCATCAGGGAATTAGCGGCTGGAAACACCATATATTTT
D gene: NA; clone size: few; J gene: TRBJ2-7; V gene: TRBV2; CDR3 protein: CASRSLESYEQYF; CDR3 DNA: TGTGCCAGCAGGTCGCTGGAATCCTACGAGCAGTACTTC
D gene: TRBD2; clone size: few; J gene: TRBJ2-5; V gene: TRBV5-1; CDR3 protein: CASSSSRGAEETQYF; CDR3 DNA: TGCGCCAGCAGCTCCTCGCGGGGGGCTGAAGAGACCCAGTACTTC
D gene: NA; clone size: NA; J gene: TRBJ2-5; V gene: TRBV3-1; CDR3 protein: CASSRSPVQTQYF; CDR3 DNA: TGTGCCAGCAGCCGTTCTCCGGTCCAGACCCAGTACTTC
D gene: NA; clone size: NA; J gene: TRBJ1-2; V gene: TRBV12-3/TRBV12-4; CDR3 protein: CASQGTPRGGYTF; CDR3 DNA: TGTGCCAGCCAAGGAACCCCCCGGGGTGGCTACACCTTC
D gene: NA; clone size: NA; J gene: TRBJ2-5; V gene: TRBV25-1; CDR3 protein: CASSVSSPTGEQYF; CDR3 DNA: TGTGCCAGCAGTGTCTCAAGTCCTACGGGGGAGCAGTACTTC
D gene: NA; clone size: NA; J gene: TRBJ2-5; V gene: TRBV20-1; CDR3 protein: CSAPLATSQETQYF; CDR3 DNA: TGCAGTGCTCCCCTAGCAACCTCCCAAGAGACCCAGTACTTC
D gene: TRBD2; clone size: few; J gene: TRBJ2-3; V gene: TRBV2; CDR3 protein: CASIIEAGRLDTQYF; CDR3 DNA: TGTGCCAGCATCATAGAAGCGGGAAGGTTAGATACGCAGTATTTT
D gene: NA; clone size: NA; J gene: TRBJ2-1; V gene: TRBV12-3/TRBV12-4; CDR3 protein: CASSPHRQYNEQFF; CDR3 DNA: TGTGCCAGCAGTCCTCATCGACAGTACAATGAGCAGTTCTTC
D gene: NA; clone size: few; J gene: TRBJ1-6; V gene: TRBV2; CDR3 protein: CASQAVGGRGNSPLHF; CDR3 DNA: TGTGCCAGCCAGGCCGTGGGAGGACGGGGAAATTCACCCCTCCACTTT
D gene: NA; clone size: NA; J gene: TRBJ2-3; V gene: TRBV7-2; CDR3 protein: CASSRTPTGVDTQYF; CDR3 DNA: TGTGCCAGCAGCCGAACCCCGACGGGTGTAGATACGCAGTATTTT
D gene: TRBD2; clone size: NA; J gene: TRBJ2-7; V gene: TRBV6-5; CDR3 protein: CASSRLAGRYEQYF; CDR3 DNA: TGTGCCAGCAGCCGACTAGCGGGGAGGTACGAGCAGTACTTC
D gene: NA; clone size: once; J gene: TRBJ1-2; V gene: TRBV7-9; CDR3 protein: CASRPSGENGYTF; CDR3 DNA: TGTGCCAGCAGGCCCAGCGGGGAGAATGGCTACACCTTC
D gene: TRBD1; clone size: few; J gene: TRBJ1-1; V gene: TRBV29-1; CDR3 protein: CSVTGQRNTEAFF; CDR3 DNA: TGCAGCGTTACGGGACAGCGGAACACTGAAGCTTTCTTT
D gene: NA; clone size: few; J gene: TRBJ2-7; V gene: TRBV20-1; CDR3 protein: CSASQTGSVYEQYF; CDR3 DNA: TGCAGTGCTAGTCAGACAGGAAGCGTGTACGAGCAGTACTTC
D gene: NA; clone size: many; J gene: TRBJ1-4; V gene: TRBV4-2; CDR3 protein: CASSQDGGTWNEKLFF; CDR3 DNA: TGTGCCAGCAGCCAAGACGGGGGCACGTGGAATGAAAAACTGTTTTTT
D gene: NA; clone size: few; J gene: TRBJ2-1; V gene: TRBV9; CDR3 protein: CASSVVRDGPREQFF; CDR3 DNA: TGTGCCAGCAGCGTAGTCCGGGACGGACCTCGTGAGCAGTTCTTC
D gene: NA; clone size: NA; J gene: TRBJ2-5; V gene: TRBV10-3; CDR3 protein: CAISRLRQETQYF; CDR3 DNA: TGTGCCATCAGCCGACTGAGACAAGAGACCCAGTACTTC
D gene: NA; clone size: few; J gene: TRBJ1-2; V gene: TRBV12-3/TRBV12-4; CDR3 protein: CASSWNGINYGYTF; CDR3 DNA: TGTGCCAGCAGCTGGAACGGGATTAACTATGGCTACACCTTC
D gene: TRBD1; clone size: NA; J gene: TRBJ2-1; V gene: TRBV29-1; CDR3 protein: CSVEDRGTGVGEQFF; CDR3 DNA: TGCAGCGTTGAAGATCGGGGGACAGGGGTGGGCGAGCAGTTCTTC
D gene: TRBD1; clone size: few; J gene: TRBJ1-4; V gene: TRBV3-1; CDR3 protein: CASSQRWGQGANEKLFF; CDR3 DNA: TGTGCCAGCAGCCAGAGATGGGGCCAGGGGGCGAATGAAAAACTGTTTTTT
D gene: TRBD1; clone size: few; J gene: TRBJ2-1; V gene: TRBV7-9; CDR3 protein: CASSLVDRGLGEQFF; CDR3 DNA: TGTGCCAGCAGCTTAGTAGACAGGGGGCTGGGTGAGCAGTTCTTC
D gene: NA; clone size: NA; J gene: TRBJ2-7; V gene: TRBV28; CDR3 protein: CASSGWGTTYEQYF; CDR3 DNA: TGTGCCAGCAGCGGTTGGGGGACCACCTACGAGCAGTACTTC
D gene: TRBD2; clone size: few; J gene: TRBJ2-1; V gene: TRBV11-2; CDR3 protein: CASSVPRASGFNEQFF; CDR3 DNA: TGTGCCAGCAGCGTTCCACGGGCTAGCGGATTCAATGAGCAGTTCTTC
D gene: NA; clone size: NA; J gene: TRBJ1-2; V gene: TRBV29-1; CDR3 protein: CSVVGAAGYGYTF; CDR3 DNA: TGCAGCGTCGTCGGGGCCGCAGGCTATGGCTACACCTTC
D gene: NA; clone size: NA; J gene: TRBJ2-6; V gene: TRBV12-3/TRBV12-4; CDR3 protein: CASSLGSGAGGANVLTF; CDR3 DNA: TGTGCCAGCAGTTTAGGGTCAGGGGCTGGCGGGGCCAACGTCCTGACTTTC
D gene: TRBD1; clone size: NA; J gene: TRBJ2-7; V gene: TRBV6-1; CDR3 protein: CASSDRERTGRYEQYF; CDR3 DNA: TGTGCCAGCAGTGATAGGGAACGGACAGGGAGGTACGAGCAGTACTTC
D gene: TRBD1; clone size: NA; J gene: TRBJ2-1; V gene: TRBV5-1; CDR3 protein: CASSHSTGTVSYEQFF; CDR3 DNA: TGCGCCAGCAGCCATTCAACCGGGACAGTTTCATATGAGCAGTTCTTC
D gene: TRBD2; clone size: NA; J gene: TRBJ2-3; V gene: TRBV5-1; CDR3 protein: CASSRDYTSTDTRYF; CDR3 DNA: TGCGCCAGCAGCCGGGACTACACTAGCACAGATACGCGGTATTTT